The 9 T cell receptor beta chains reported below all come from one sample, sequenced in a study of cytomegalovirus exposure and HLA in healthy donors. The PCR used 60 Vbeta and 13 Jbeta primers. Libraries were prepared by immunoSEQ multiplex PCR; TCRdb keeps only in-frame clonotypes and omits some of them. Of some 130,000 clones listed, roughly 79% were seen once; the top ten hold more than 0.75%. Sequencing was performed on PBMCs. The receptors here all came from a man between 18 and 35 years old in good health and CMV-seronegative.

The chain has TRBV7-6 and TRBJ2-5; perhaps TRBD2 as D (5 bases). Germline loops: CDR1 SGHVS, CDR2 FNYEAQ. The CDR3 sequence is 17 residues long. V was shortened by 2 bases and J by 2 bases, with 18 bases between the two germline ends. Written as DNA, the CDR3 is TGTGCCAGCAGCTTAAGCTTTGCTCGGGGATCACAAGAGACCCAGTACTTC. Translating it yields CASSLSFARGSQETQYF. The entire variable domain, with the rest obtained from reference TRBV7-6 and TRBJ2-5, is as follows: GAGVSQSPRYKVTKRGQDVALRCDPISGHVSLYWYRQALGQGPEFLTYFNYEAQQDKSGLPNDRFSAERPEGSISTLTIQRTEQRDSAMYRCASSLSFARGSQETQYFGPGTRLLVL.

The rearrangement joins TRBV4-2 to TRBJ1-2; D possibly corresponds to TRBD1 (6 bases). The CDR3 loop spans 13 amino acids. Trimming removed 10 bases from V and 8 bases from J, with 20 bases in between. The germline V gene has CDR1 LGHNA and CDR2 YNFKEQ. The CDR3 sequence is CATKRSSDRGYTF. The CDR3 DNA reads as TGTGCCACCAAACGGAGCTCTGACAGGGGCTACACCTTC.

This clone came up a few times. This chain joins TRBV4-3 and TRBJ1-6; 9 nucleotides match TRBD1. Germline V gene sequence: CDR1 LGHNA, CDR2 YSLEER. Trimming took 0 bases from V and 9 from J; bases not matched to a gene: 6. This CDR3 comprises 16 residues. The CDR3 here is CASSQEMGQGGSPLHF. CDR3 DNA sequence: TGCGCCAGCAGCCAAGAGATGGGACAGGGTGGTTCACCCCTCCACTTT.

The chain links TRBV19 to TRBJ1-2; no definite D call. The CDR3 runs to 11 residues. Germline CDR1 is LNHDA and CDR2 is SQIVND (reference sequence). V was cut by 5 bases and J by 5 bases, with 6 bases left in between. CDR3 sequence (DNA): TGTGCCAGTAGTTCGAGGTATGGCTACACCTTC. Translation gives CASSSRYGYTF.

This clone showed up just a few times. The rearrangement joins TRBV7-2 to TRBJ2-2; 9 positions agree with TRBD2. The V gene end was trimmed by 2 bases and the J gene end by 1 base; junction bases not matched to a gene: 8. The length of the CDR3 is 18 residues. CDR1 and CDR2 (germline): SGHTA, FQGNSA. CDR3 sequence reads: CASSLKKSGGWNTGELFF. CDR3 DNA sequence: TGTGCCAGCAGCTTAAAGAAAAGCGGGGGGTGGAACACCGGGGAGCTGTTTTTT.

CDR3 amino acids: CAFAGALEAFF. The CDR3, as DNA: TGTGCCTTTGCGGGGGCCCTTGAAGCTTTCTTT. The chain is built from TRBV30 and TRBJ1-1; tentative D call: TRBD1 (6 bases). CDR1 is GTSNPN, CDR2 SVGIG, per germline (reference sequence). The CDR3 length is 11 residues. V was shortened by 7 bases and J by 7 bases, with 13 bases between the two germline ends. The whole variable domain, filled in from reference TRBV30 and TRBJ1-1, reads SQTIHQWPATLVQPVGSPLSLECTVEGTSNPNLYWYRQAAGRGLQLLFYSVGIGQISSEVPQNLSASRPQDRQFILSSKKLLLSDSGFYLCAFAGALEAFFGQGTRLTVV.

The V gene is TRBV29-1, the J gene TRBJ2-2, with a possible D match to TRBD2 (6 bases). The CDR3 is made up of 11 amino acids. CDR1 SQVTM and CDR2 ANQGSEA come from the germline V gene. V was clipped by 5 bases and J by 6 bases, with 7 bases between them. The CDR3 spells CSVSGAGELFF. The CDR3 DNA is TGCAGCGTTTCGGGGGCCGGGGAGCTGTTTTTT.

V gene TRBV5-1 combines with J gene TRBJ2-2; possibly TRBD2 for D (6 bases). Germline V lookup: CDR1 SGHRS, CDR2 YFSETQ. The CDR3 runs 15 residues. The V and J ends lost 0 bases and 5 bases respectively, with 11 bases between them. CDR3 bases: TGCGCCAGCAGCTTGGCCGTCGCGGGAACCGGGGAGCTGTTTTTT. It yields the protein CASSLAVAGTGELFF.

This chain joins TRBV10-3 and TRBJ2-5, with 8 bases identical to TRBD1. The CDR3 is 14 amino acids. Germline CDR1 is ENHRY and CDR2 is SYGVKD. Unmatched junction bases numbered 4, after V lost 6 bases and J lost 1 base. The CDR3 protein is CAISKGQGQETQYF. In DNA, the CDR3 is TGTGCCATCAGCAAAGGACAGGGCCAAGAGACCCAGTACTTC.